This T cell receptor (beta chain) originates from a study of T-cell memory formation after mild COVID-19. Study-wide points: Second-wave clones with a day 37 peak had unconfirmed SARS-CoV-2 specificity. Later expanders leaned toward CD4+, whereas clones contracting from day 15 to 85 were balanced CD4/CD8.

This clonotype has a handful of counts. The target antigen is unknown. This CDR3 has 17 amino acids. With 2 bases clipped from V and 0 bases from J, the junction kept 7 bases outside the gene matches. The germline V gene has CDR1 SGHDN and CDR2 FVKESK. After 5'RACE with constant-segment primers, TCR alpha and TCR beta cDNA libraries carrying sample barcodes and UMIs were obtained. TCRdb independently ran MiXCR on the 5' RACE reads; one entry per CDR3 protein. The sample holds roughly 89,000 distinct CDR3 sequences, around 15% seen once. The genes are TRBV14 and TRBJ2-1; 7 bases align to TRBD1. Sequencing used PBMCs or a T cell subset sorted from them (not recorded which). The TCR was taken from a man younger than 30 who had mild COVID-19 (a few samples of this study predate the infection). Cell type and time point are not known. DNA of the CDR3: TGTGCCAGCAGCCAATTTCAACAGGGGAGCTCCTACAATGAGCAGTTCTTC. It encodes CASSQFQQGSSYNEQFF.